This T cell receptor (beta chain) appears in the sequencing data of a study of T cell clonotyping in hematopoietic cell transplantation. This clone appeared a single time. Its antigen is currently unknown. Study-level results: Pathologically expanded recipient clonotypes increased progressively from day 30 to day 180 as diversity fell. Graft donor and pretransplant recipient Inverse Simpson Index values predicted broader posttransplant TCR diversity.

The CDR3 consists of 15 residues. Germline CDR1 is SGHAT and CDR2 is FQDESV (reference sequence). V lost 5 bases and J 2 bases, leaving 15 bases between the germline ends. Profiling relied on immunoSEQ multiplex PCR, and the TCRdb table lists in-frame clones only, not all of them. In the table there are around 37,000 clones, nearly 97% of which are singletons. This clonotype was sampled from a man younger than 40 in good health. Some clones in this sample may be carry-over from other donors' samples. The sample comprised peripheral blood mononuclear cells. V gene TRBV11-1 combines with J gene TRBJ1-1; TRBD1 might be the D (6 bases). The CDR3 DNA reads TGTGCCAGCAGCAATCCCCCGGGGGCTAACACTGAAGCTTTCTTT. Its protein is CASSNPPGANTEAFF.